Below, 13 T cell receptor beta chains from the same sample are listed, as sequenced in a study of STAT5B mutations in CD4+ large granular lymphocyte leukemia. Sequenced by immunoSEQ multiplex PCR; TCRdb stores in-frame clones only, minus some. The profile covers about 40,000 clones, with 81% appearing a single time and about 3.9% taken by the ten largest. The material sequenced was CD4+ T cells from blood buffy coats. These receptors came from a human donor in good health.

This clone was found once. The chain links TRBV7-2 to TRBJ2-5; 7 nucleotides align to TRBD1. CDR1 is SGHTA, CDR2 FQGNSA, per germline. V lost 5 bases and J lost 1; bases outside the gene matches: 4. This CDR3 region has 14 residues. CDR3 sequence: CASSPGTAQETQYF. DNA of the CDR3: TGTGCCAGCAGCCCGGGGACAGCCCAAGAGACCCAGTACTTC.

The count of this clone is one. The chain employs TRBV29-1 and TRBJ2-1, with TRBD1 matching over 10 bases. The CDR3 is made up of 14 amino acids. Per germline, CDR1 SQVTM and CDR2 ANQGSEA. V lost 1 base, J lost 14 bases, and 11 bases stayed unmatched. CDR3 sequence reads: CSVEVPGQGFVKFF. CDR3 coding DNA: TGCAGCGTTGAAGTCCCGGGACAGGGGTTTGTGAAGTTCTTC.

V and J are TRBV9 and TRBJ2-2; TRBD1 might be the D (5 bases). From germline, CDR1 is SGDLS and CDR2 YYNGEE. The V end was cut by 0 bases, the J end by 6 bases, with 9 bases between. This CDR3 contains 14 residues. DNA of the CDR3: TGTGCCAGCAGCGTAGTTTTAGGGGCCGGGGAGCTGTTTTTT. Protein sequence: CASSVVLGAGELFF.

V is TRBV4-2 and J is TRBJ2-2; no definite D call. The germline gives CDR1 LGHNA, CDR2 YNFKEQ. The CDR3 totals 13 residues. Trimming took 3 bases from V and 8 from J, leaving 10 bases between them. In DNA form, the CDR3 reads TGTGCCAGCAGCCACCCACCGCGGGGGGAGCTGTTTTTT. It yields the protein CASSHPPRGELFF.

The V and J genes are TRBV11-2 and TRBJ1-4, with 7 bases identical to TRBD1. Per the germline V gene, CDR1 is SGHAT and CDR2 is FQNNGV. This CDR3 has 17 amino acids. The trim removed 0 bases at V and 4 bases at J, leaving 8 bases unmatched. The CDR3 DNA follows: TGTGCCAGCAGCTTAGATACAAGGGGACAGATTAATGAAAAACTGTTTTTT. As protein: CASSLDTRGQINEKLFF.

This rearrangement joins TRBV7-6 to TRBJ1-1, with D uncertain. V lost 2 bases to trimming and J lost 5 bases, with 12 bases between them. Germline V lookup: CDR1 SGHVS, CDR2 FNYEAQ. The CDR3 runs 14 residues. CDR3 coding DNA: TGTGCCAGCAGCTTATCCCTGGGGTCGACTGAAGCTTTCTTT. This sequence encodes CASSLSLGSTEAFF.

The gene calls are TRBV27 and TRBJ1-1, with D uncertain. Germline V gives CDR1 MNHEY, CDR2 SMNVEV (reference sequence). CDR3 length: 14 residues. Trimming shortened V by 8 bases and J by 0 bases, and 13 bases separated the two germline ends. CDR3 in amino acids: CASSSGRMNTEAFF. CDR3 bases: TGTGCCAGCTCATCAGGACGGATGAACACTGAAGCTTTCTTT.

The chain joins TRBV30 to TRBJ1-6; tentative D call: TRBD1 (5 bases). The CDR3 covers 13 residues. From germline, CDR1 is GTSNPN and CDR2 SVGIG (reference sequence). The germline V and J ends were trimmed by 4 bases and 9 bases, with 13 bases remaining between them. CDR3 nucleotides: TGTGCCTGGACACCGGGACTGAGTTCACCCCTCCACTTT. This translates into CAWTPGLSSPLHF.

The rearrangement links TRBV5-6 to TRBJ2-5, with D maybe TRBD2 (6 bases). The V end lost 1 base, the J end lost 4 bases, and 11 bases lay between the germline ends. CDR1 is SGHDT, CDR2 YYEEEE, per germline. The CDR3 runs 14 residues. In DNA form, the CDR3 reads TGTGCCAGCAGCTTGCCAGGGAGGCGAGAGACCCAGTACTTC. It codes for CASSLPGRRETQYF.

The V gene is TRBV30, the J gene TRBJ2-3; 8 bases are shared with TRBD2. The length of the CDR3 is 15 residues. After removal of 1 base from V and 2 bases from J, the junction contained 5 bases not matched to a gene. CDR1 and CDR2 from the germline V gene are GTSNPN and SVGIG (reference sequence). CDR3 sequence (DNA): TGTGCCTGGAGTGCCCTAGCGGGCATCACAGATACGCAGTATTTT. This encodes CAWSALAGITDTQYF.

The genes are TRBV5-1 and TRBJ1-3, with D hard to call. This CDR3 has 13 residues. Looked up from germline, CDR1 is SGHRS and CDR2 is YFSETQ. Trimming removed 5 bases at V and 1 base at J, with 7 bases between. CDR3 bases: TGCGCCAGCAGGGAAGGGTCTGGAAACACCATATATTTT. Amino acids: CASREGSGNTIYF.

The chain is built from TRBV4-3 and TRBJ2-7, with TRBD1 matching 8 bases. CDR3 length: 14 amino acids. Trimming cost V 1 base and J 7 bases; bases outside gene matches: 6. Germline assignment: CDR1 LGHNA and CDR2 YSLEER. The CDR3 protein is CASSQVWTGREQYF. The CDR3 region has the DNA TGCGCCAGCAGCCAAGTTTGGACAGGGCGGGAGCAGTACTTC.

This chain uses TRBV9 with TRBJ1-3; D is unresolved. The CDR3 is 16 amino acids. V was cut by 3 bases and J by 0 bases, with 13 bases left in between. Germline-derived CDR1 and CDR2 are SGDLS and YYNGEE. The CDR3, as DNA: TGTGCCAGCAGCGCCGTTTCTCAGAGCTCTGGAAACACCATATATTTT. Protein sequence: CASSAVSQSSGNTIYF.